The clone carrying this T cell receptor beta chain was detected only a few times. The antigen is not known. Germline is not matched at one junction end, which may reflect a read error. These data belong to a study of T cell clonotyping in hematopoietic cell transplantation. The repertoire was sequenced with immunoSEQ multiplex PCR; TCRdb's copy has only in-frame clones and lacks some. Of 12,000 to 15,000 clones listed, around 62% are singletons. The V gene's germline CDR1 is MNHNS and CDR2 SASEGT. The CDR3 is made up of 14 amino acids. General observations from the study: No sorting was done, leaving CD4 and CD8 contributions mixed. Few recipient clonotypes overlapped donors; over 95% were de novo at given depth. After transplant, recipient diversity fell while pathologically expanded clonotypes grew through day 180.

The V and J genes are TRBV6-1 and TRBJ2-1; weak D call: TRBD2 (5 bases). Sequencing input: PBMCs. The sequence was collected from a human donor who either received an allogeneic hematopoietic cell transplant for a myeloid malignancy or was a related donor (not recorded which). Some clones in this sample may be carry-over from other donors' samples. DNA of the CDR3: TGTGCCAGCAGCGAAGGACCCGAAACGGGGGAGCAGTTCTTC. Its translation is CASSEGPETGEQFF.